The clone carrying this T cell receptor (beta chain) was observed a handful of times. The assay was immunoSEQ multiplex PCR, and TCRdb's table has in-frame clones only and misses some. The repertoire has over 150,000 clones, about four fifths of them found once; the top ten carry roughly 2%. The data were taken from a study of blood T cell repertoires in COVID-19. For the study at large: T cells, B-cell-depleted T cells, or PBMCs provided the cDNA or gDNA that served as material.

This sequence originates from an elderly woman with acute or convalescent COVID-19. Material for sequencing was peripheral blood.

The CDR3 protein is CSVGQGRDYGYTF. For the CDR3, the DNA is TGCAGCGTTGGGCAGGGGCGAGACTATGGCTACACCTTC. This chain uses TRBV29-1 with TRBJ1-2; D is perhaps TRBD1 (6 bases). Germline V CDR1 and CDR2: SQVTM, ANQGSEA. V was pared by 4 bases and J by 3 bases, with 12 bases between. The CDR3 spans 13 residues.